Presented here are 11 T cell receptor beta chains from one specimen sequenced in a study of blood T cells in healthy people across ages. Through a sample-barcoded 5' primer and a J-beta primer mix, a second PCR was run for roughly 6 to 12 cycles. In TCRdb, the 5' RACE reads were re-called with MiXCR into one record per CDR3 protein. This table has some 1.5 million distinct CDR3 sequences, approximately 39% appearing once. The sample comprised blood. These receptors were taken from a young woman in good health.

CDR3 sequence reads: CASSLGSSSTDTQYF. The CDR3 bases are TGTGCCAGCAGCTTGGGTAGCAGTAGCACAGATACGCAGTATTTT. The rearrangement uses TRBV11-2 and TRBJ2-3; D is unresolved. The CDR3 covers 15 residues. The germline gives CDR1 SGHAT, CDR2 FQNNGV. V lost 3 bases to trimming and J lost 0 bases, with 10 bases between them.

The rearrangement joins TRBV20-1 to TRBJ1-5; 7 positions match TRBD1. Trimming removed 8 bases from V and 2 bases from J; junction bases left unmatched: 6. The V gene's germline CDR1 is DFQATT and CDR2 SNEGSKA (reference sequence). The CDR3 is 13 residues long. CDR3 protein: CSTNTGGNQPQHF. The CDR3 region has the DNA TGCAGTACAAATACAGGGGGCAATCAGCCCCAGCATTTT.

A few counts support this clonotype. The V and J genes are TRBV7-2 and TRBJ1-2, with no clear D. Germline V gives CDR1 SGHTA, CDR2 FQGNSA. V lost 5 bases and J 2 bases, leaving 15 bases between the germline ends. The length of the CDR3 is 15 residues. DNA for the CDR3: TGTGCCAGCAGCCTGGGATGGAGGGTAAACTATGGCTACACCTTC. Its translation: CASSLGWRVNYGYTF.

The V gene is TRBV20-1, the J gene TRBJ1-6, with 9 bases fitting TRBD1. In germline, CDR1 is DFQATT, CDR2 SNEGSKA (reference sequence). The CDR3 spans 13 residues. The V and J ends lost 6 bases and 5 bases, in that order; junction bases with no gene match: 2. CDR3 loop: CSAGQGNNSPLHF. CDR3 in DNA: TGCAGTGCCGGACAGGGGAATAATTCACCCCTCCACTTT.

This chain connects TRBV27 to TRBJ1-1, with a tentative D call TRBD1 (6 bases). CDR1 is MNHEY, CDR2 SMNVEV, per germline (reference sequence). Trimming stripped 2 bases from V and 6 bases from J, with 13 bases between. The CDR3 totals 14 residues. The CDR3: CASSLAQGGPEAFF. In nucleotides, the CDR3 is TGTGCCAGCAGTTTAGCACAGGGCGGCCCTGAAGCTTTCTTT.

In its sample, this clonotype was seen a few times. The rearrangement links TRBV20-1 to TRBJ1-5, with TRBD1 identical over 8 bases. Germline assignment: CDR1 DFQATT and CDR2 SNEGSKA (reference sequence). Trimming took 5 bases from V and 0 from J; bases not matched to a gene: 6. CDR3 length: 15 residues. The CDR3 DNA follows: TGCAGTGCTTCCCCAGGGGGCCGTAGCAATCAGCCCCAGCATTTT. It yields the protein CSASPGGRSNQPQHF.

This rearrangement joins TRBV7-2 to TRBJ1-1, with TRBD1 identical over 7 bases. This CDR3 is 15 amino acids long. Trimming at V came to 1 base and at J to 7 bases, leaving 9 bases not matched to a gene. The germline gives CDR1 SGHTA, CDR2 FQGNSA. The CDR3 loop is CASSLEGQRVSEAFF. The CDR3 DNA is TGTGCCAGCAGCTTAGAGGGACAGCGGGTGAGTGAAGCTTTCTTT.

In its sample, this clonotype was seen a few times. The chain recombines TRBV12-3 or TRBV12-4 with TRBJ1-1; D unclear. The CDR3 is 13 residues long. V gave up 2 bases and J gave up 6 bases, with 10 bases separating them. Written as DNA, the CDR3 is TGTGCCAGCAGTTTATTTGGAGGGCCTGAAGCTTTCTTT. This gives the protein CASSLFGGPEAFF.

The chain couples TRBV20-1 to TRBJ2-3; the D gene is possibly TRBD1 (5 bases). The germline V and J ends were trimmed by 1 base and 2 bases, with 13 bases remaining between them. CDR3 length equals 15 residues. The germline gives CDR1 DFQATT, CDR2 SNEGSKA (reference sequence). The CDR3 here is CSARGQNPSTDTQYF. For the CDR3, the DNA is TGCAGTGCTAGAGGACAGAACCCCTCCACAGATACGCAGTATTTT.

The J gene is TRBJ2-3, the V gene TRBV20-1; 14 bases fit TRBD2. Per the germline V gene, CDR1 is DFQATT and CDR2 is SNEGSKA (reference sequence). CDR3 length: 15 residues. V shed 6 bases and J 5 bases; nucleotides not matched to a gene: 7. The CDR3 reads CSAKTSGGGRDTQYF. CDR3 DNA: TGCAGTGCCAAGACTAGCGGGGGGGGCAGAGATACGCAGTATTTT.

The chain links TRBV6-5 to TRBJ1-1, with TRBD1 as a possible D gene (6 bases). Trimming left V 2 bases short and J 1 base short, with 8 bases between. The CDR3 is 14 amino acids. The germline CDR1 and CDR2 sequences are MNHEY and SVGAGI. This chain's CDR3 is CASSYTTGNTEAFF. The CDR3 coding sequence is TGTGCCAGCAGTTACACGACAGGGAACACTGAAGCTTTCTTT.